This TCR beta chain was sequenced for a study of Ad26.COV2.S vaccination and SARS-CoV-2 variants. Study-wide points: It was found that vaccine and placebo recipients had similar non-spike TCR breadth. Among vaccine recipients, spike-specific TCR breadth exceeded that of placebo recipients.

Specified treatment: some 19 received Ad26.COV2.S at low or high dose, single or two shots; roughly five received placebo; per-sample allocation not given. All samples were drawn on day 63, counting from the first vaccine or placebo injection. An Ad26 vector expressing Wuhan-strain SARS-CoV-2 spike served as the vaccine. From germline, CDR1 is SNHLY and CDR2 FYNNEI. CDR3 length: 20 residues. Deletions cut 6 bases from V and 3 bases from J, with 31 bases between. Turning to this clone: Antigen specificity is unknown.

The protocol was immunoSEQ multiplex PCR, while the TCRdb copy is restricted to in-frame clones and leaves out a portion. The sample has about 440,000 clones; less than 95% are singletons. The clonotype originates from a person aged 18 to 65 who received the Ad26.COV2.S COVID-19 vaccine or a placebo. This chain joins TRBV2 and TRBJ2-3; tentatively, D is TRBD2 (8 bases). The sequenced sample was peripheral blood, obtained in a trial of Ad26.COV2.S vaccine versus placebo. As DNA, the CDR3 is TGTGCCAGCAGCCCCCCGACAGGGATGTTTCGAGCGGGAGTAACAGATACGCAGTATTTT. Translated: CASSPPTGMFRAGVTDTQYF. The entire variable domain, with the rest obtained from reference TRBV2 and TRBJ2-3, is as follows: EPEVTQTPSHQVTQMGQEVILRCVPISNHLYFYWYRQILGQKVEFLVSFYNNEISEKSEIFDDQFSVERPDGSNFTLKIRSTKLEDSAMYFCASSPPTGMFRAGVTDTQYFGPGTRLTVL.